The rows below give T cell receptor beta chains drawn from one sample of a study of OX40 agonist ivuxolimab in advanced cancers. The protocol was immunoSEQ multiplex PCR, while the TCRdb copy is restricted to in-frame clones and leaves out a portion. Counted here are around 74,000 clones, under 90% occurring once; the ten biggest clones make up around 0.49%. Sequences were derived from CD4+ or CD8+ T cells sorted from blood, sampled in a trial of the OX40 agonist ivuxolimab. These receptors all come from an adult with an advanced solid tumor such as melanoma, head and neck, liver or kidney cancer. The CDR3 runs from the conserved cysteine through the conserved F or W. D genes are given only for firm matches. Expanded clones are given a class, and other clones once, few, many or no size at all.

size	V	length	D	J	CDR3	DNA
NA	TRBV28	14	NA	TRBJ2-7	CASRTPGVYYEQYF	TGTGCCAGCAGGACACCCGGGGTTTACTACGAGCAGTACTTC
NA	TRBV7-2	11	NA	TRBJ2-5	CASSSTPTQYF	TGTGCCAGCAGCTCAACCCCGACCCAGTACTTC
few	TRBV30	14	NA	TRBJ2-1	CAWSARQLYNEQFF	TGTGCCTGGAGTGCGAGACAGCTATACAATGAGCAGTTCTTC
NA	TRBV7-9	17	TRBD1	TRBJ1-1	CASSLGLNRGANTEAFF	TGTGCCAGCAGCTTAGGATTAAACAGGGGGGCCAACACTGAAGCTTTCTTT
few	TRBV6-1	14	NA	TRBJ1-5	CASSFADSNQPQHF	TGTGCCAGCAGTTTCGCCGATAGCAATCAGCCCCAGCATTTT
NA	TRBV6-1	14	TRBD1	TRBJ2-5	CASSVGQGGETQYF	TGTGCCAGCAGTGTGGGACAGGGAGGGGAGACCCAGTACTTC
medium-sized	TRBV7-2	16	TRBD1	TRBJ2-7	CASSLGPGQGGYEQYF	TGTGCCAGCAGCTTAGGACCGGGACAGGGCGGCTACGAGCAGTACTTC
NA	TRBV5-3	16	TRBD1	TRBJ1-5	CARSLGDRGRGQPQHF	TGTGCCAGAAGCTTGGGAGACAGGGGGCGCGGTCAGCCCCAGCATTTT
NA	TRBV15	16	NA	TRBJ2-1	CATRPTESSWYNEQFF	TGCGCCACCCGTCCTACGGAGTCATCATGGTACAATGAGCAGTTCTTC
NA	TRBV30	12	NA	TRBJ1-6	CAWRAGSGALHF	TGTGCCTGGAGGGCAGGGTCAGGGGCCCTCCACTTT
NA	TRBV7-9	17	NA	TRBJ1-5	CASSFLRRALLNQPQHF	TGTGCCAGCAGCTTTTTGCGCAGGGCGCTTTTGAATCAGCCCCAGCATTTT
NA	TRBV7-3	18	TRBD1	TRBJ1-3	CASSLRGPGQGEGNTIYF	TGTGCCAGCAGCTTAAGGGGGCCCGGGCAGGGGGAAGGAAACACCATATATTTT
NA	TRBV5-1	14	NA	TRBJ1-2	CASSQGQRKDGYTF	TGCGCCAGCAGCCAAGGACAGAGGAAAGATGGCTACACCTTC
NA	TRBV30	12	NA	TRBJ1-1	CAWNGGGTEAFF	TGTGCCTGGAATGGGGGGGGCACTGAAGCTTTCTTT
once	TRBV5-1	14	TRBD1	TRBJ1-5	CASSLEGGPQPQHF	TGCGCCAGCAGCTTGGAAGGGGGCCCTCAGCCCCAGCATTTT
few	TRBV9	13	NA	TRBJ2-7	CASSVDGGYEQYF	TGTGCCAGCAGCGTAGATGGGGGGTACGAGCAGTACTTC
NA	TRBV7-9	16	NA	TRBJ2-1	CASSPQAAVRYNEQFF	TGTGCCAGCAGCCCTCAAGCGGCAGTGAGGTACAATGAGCAGTTCTTC
NA	TRBV5-5	14	TRBD1	TRBJ2-4	CASSLVGTGKIQYF	TGTGCCAGCAGCTTGGTGGGGACAGGGAAGATTCAGTACTTC
NA	TRBV5-1	16	NA	TRBJ2-3	CASSLYSGGSTDTQYF	TGCGCCAGCAGCTTGTATAGTGGGGGGAGCACAGATACGCAGTATTTT
NA	TRBV7-2	15	NA	TRBJ1-1	CASSTRRGPSTEAFF	TGTGCCAGCAGCACCCGACGAGGACCGAGCACTGAAGCTTTCTTT
NA	TRBV7-9	16	NA	TRBJ1-4	CASSSGDSPLSEKLFF	TGTGCCAGCAGCTCGGGTGACTCTCCGTTAAGTGAAAAACTGTTTTTT
few	TRBV6-1	14	NA	TRBJ1-3	CASSDWFSGNTIYF	TGTGCCTCCTCGGACTGGTTCTCTGGAAACACCATATATTTT
NA	TRBV5-1	13	NA	TRBJ2-3	CASSLEGEDTQYF	TGCGCCAGCAGCTTGGAAGGGGAGGATACGCAGTATTTT
NA	TRBV28	15	NA	TRBJ2-5	CASSLRTVVQETQYF	TGTGCCAGCAGTTTACGGACAGTAGTCCAAGAGACCCAGTACTTC
NA	TRBV11-1	16	NA	TRBJ2-3	CASSLGLDRSTDTQYF	TGTGCCAGCAGCTTAGGGTTGGACAGAAGCACAGATACGCAGTATTTT
NA	TRBV9	15	NA	TRBJ1-3	CASSVSPASGNTIYF	TGTGCCAGCAGCGTATCCCCAGCCTCTGGAAACACCATATATTTT
NA	TRBV27	14	NA	TRBJ2-2	CATKREWNTGELFF	TGTGCCACAAAACGGGAGTGGAACACCGGGGAGCTGTTTTTT
NA	TRBV7-2	15	NA	TRBJ1-2	CASSLVHSDNYGYTF	TGTGCCAGCAGCTTAGTTCACAGTGATAACTATGGCTACACCTTC
few	TRBV9	15	TRBD1	TRBJ1-6	CASSAGQAINSPLHF	TGTGCCAGCAGCGCCGGACAGGCCATTAATTCACCCCTCCACTTT
NA	TRBV7-9	14	TRBD1	TRBJ2-1	CASSHYRGDNEQFF	TGTGCCAGCAGCCACTACAGGGGTGACAATGAGCAGTTCTTC
once	TRBV5-1	15	NA	TRBJ2-1	CASSLGFLGYNEQFF	TGCGCCAGCAGCTTGGGATTCTTGGGGTACAATGAGCAGTTCTTC
NA	TRBV7-2	15	TRBD1	TRBJ1-2	CASSLALTGMGGYTF	TGTGCCAGCAGCTTAGCTCTGACAGGGATGGGTGGCTACACCTTC
NA	TRBV7-3	13	TRBD1	TRBJ1-2	CASSPGEGAGYTF	TGTGCCAGCAGCCCCGGCGAGGGGGCTGGCTACACCTTC
NA	TRBV5-3	15	NA	TRBJ2-1	CARFVGYIPRGGQFF	TGTGCCAGATTTGTTGGCTATATACCCCGGGGCGGGCAGTTCTTC
NA	TRBV30	16	NA	TRBJ2-1	CAWKRADTFRQNEQFF	TGTGCCTGGAAAAGGGCAGATACCTTCAGGCAGAATGAGCAGTTCTTC
NA	TRBV6-1	17	NA	TRBJ1-2	CASSEADLGGLHYGYTF	TGTGCCAGCAGTGAAGCCGATCTTGGGGGCCTTCACTATGGCTACACCTTC
NA	TRBV6-1	15	NA	TRBJ2-7	CASTGQSIIDYEQYF	TGTGCCAGCACCGGACAGAGCATAATAGATTACGAGCAGTACTTC
NA	TRBV27	14	NA	TRBJ1-1	CASSLGSLNTEAFF	TGTGCCAGCAGTTTAGGGTCCCTGAACACTGAAGCTTTCTTT
once	TRBV6-5	14	NA	TRBJ1-1	CASSGTGWPPEAFF	TGTGCCAGCAGTGGAACCGGTTGGCCCCCTGAAGCTTTCTTT
NA	TRBV5-4	13	NA	TRBJ2-7	CASRVFSSYEQYF	TGTGCCAGCAGGGTTTTTAGCTCCTACGAGCAGTACTTC
NA	TRBV15	13	TRBD1	TRBJ2-7	CATSRETGREQYF	TGTGCCACCAGCAGAGAGACAGGGCGCGAGCAGTACTTC
NA	TRBV5-4	16	TRBD1	TRBJ2-7	CASSFQSGTGLYEQYF	TGTGCCAGCAGCTTTCAGAGCGGGACAGGGCTCTACGAGCAGTACTTC
NA	TRBV4-2	15	NA	TRBJ2-1	CASSQEGTGYNEQFF	TGTGCCAGCAGCCAAGAAGGGACTGGGTACAATGAGCAGTTCTTC
NA	TRBV14	12	NA	TRBJ1-1	CASSHEGGRTFF	TGTGCCAGCAGCCACGAGGGGGGGAGAACTTTCTTT
NA	TRBV20-1	11	NA	TRBJ1-2	CSARAAGLYTF	TGCAGTGCTAGAGCGGCAGGGCTCTACACCTTC
NA	TRBV4-1	13	NA	TRBJ2-3	CASSPREGDTQYF	TGCGCCAGCAGCCCCAGGGAAGGAGATACGCAGTATTTT
NA	TRBV28	12	NA	TRBJ2-3	CASSLFADTQYF	TGTGCCAGCAGCCTCTTTGCAGATACGCAGTATTTT
NA	TRBV14	15	NA	TRBJ1-4	CASSPLGRSNEKLFF	TGTGCCAGCAGCCCCTTGGGGCGGTCTAATGAAAAACTGTTTTTT
NA	TRBV5-4	14	TRBD1	TRBJ2-7	CASSFGQVPYEQYF	TGTGCCAGCAGCTTCGGACAGGTCCCCTACGAGCAGTACTTC
NA	TRBV5-6	12	NA	TRBJ1-5	CASSLSNQPQHF	TGTGCCAGCAGCCTTAGCAATCAGCCCCAGCATTTT
once	TRBV7-2	15	NA	TRBJ1-1	CASSLWGGLGTEAFF	TGTGCCAGCAGCTTATGGGGAGGGCTGGGCACTGAAGCTTTCTTT
NA	TRBV5-4	16	TRBD2	TRBJ2-7	CASSRGTSGISYEQYF	TGTGCCAGCAGCCGTGGGACTAGCGGAATCTCCTACGAGCAGTACTTC